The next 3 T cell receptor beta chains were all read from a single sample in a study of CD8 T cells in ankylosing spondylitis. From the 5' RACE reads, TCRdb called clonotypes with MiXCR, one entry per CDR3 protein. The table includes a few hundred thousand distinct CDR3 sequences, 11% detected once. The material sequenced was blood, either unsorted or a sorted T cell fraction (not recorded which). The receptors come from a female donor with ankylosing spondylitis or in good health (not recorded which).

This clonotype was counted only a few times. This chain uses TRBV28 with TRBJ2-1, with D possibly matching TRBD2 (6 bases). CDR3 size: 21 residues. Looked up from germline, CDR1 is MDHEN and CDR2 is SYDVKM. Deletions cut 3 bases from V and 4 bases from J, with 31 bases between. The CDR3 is CASSFPGYRGGTDKIYNEQFF. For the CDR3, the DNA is TGTGCCAGCAGTTTCCCGGGGTATAGGGGCGGGACGGATAAGATATACAATGAGCAGTTCTTC.

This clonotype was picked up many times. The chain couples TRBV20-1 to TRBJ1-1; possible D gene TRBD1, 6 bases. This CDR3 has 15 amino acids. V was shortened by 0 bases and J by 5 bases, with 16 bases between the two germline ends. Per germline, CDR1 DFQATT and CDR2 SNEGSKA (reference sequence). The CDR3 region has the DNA TGCAGTGCTAGAGAAGGGGGGCAAGTTGGAACTGAAGCTTTCTTT. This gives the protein CSAREGGQVGTEAFF.

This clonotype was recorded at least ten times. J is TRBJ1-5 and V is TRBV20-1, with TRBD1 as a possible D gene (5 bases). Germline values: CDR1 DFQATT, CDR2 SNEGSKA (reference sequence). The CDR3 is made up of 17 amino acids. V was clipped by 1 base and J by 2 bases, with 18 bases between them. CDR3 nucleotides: TGCAGTGCTAGAGCCCTAGCGTCTGGGGGAGGCAATCAGCCCCAGCATTTT. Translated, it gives CSARALASGGGNQPQHF.